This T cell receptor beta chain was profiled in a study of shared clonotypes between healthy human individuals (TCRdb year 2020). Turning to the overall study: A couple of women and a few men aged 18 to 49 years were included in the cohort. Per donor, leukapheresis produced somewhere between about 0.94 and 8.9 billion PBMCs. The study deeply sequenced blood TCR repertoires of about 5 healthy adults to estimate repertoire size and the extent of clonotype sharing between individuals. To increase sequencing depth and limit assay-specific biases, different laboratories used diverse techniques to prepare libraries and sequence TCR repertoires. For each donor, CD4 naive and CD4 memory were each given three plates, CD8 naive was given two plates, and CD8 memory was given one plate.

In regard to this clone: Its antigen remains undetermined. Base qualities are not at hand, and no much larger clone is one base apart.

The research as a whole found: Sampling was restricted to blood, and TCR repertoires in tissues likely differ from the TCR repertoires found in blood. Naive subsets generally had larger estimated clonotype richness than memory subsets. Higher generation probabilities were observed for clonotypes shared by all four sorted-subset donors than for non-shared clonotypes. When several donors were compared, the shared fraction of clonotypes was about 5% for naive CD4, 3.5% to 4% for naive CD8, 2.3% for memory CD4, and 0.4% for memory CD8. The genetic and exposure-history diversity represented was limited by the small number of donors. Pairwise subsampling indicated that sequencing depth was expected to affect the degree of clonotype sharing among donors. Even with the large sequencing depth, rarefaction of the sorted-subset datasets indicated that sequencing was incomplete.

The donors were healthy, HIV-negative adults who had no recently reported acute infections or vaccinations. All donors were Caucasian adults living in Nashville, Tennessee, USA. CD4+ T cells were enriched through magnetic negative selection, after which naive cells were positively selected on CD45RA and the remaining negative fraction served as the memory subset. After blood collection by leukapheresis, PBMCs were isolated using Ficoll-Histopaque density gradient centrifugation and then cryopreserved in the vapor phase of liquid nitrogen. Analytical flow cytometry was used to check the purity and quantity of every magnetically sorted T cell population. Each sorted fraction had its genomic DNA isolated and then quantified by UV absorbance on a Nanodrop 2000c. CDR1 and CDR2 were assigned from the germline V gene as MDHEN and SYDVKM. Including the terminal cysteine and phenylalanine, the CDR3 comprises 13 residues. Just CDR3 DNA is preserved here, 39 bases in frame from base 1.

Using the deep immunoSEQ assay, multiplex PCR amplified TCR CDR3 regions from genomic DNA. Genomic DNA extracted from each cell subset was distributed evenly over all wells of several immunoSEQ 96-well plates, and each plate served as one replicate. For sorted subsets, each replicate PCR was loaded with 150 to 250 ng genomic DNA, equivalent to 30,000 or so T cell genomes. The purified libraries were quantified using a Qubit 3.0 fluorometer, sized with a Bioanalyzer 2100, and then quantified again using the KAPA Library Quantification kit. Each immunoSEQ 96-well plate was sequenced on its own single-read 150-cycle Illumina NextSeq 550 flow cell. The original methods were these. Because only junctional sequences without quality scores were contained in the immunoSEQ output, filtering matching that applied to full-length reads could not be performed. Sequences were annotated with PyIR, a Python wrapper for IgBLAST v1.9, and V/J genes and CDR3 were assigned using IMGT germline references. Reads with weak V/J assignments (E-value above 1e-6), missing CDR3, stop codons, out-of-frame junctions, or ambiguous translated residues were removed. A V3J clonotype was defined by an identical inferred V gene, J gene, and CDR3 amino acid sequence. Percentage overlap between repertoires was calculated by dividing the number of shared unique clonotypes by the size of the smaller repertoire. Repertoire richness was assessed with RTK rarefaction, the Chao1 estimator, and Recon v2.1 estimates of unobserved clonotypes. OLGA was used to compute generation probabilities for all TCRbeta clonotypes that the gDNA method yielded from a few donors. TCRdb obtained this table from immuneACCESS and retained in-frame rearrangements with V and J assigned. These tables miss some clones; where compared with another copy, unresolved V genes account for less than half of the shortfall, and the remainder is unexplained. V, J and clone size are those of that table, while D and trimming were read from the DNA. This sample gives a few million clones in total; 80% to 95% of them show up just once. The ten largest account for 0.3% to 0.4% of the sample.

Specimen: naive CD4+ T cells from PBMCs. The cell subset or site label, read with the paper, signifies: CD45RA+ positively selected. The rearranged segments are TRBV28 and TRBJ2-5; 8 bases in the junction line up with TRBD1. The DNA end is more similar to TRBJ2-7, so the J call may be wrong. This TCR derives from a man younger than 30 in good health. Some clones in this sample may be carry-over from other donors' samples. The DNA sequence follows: TGTGCCAGCCAAAGGACAGGGATCTACGAGCAGTACTTC. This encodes CASQRTGIYEQYF.